This TCR beta chain was identified in a study of cytomegalovirus exposure and HLA in healthy donors. The CDR3 sequence is 17 residues long. Germline CDR1 reads MNHEY; CDR2 reads SMNVEV (reference sequence). Trimming removed 6 bases from V and 8 bases from J, with 26 bases in between. Assay: immunoSEQ multiplex PCR; the TCRdb copy retains only in-frame clones and omits some. The table records tens of thousands of clones, 96% of them present only once. The receptor was derived from a woman aged 18-30 years in good health and CMV-seropositive. This sequence joins TRBV27 and TRBJ2-1; D might be TRBD2 (5 bases). What was sequenced was PBMCs. CDR3 region: CASRSIGGSFYSDEQFF. CDR3 sequence (DNA): TGTGCCAGCAGGTCCATTGGTGGGAGTTTTTATTCGGATGAGCAGTTCTTC.